Listed below are T cell receptor beta chains from one sample, sequenced in a study of early T cells in non-severe SARS-CoV-2 infection. TCRdb ran MiXCR on the 5' RACE reads and lists one entry per CDR3 protein. The data show some 96,000 distinct CDR3 sequences, over 10% seen once. The sample comprised whole blood. The receptors were gathered from an adult who was a healthcare worker with PCR-confirmed SARS-CoV-2 infection or an uninfected control (not recorded which). CDR3s include the opening cysteine and the closing phenylalanine or tryptophan. The D gene is left open where the match is weak. Clone size, where shown, is once, few, many, or a class for clones that have expanded.

j_call	d_call	v_call	clone_size	cdr3_aa	cdr3_nt
TRBJ1-1	TRBD1	TRBV7-9	many	CASTLTGTGTEAFF	TGTGCCAGCACCCTGACAGGGACCGGGACTGAAGCTTTCTTT
TRBJ1-2	TRBD1	TRBV5-1	NA	CARSWGQNYGYTF	TGCGCCAGAAGCTGGGGACAGAACTATGGCTACACCTTC
TRBJ2-3	NA	TRBV28	NA	CASSLTGDKDTQYF	TGTGCCAGCAGTTTGACCGGGGATAAAGATACGCAGTATTTT
TRBJ2-5	TRBD2	TRBV4-1	many	CASSQEEGLPQETQYF	TGCGCCAGCAGCCAAGAAGAGGGACTACCCCAAGAGACCCAGTACTTC
TRBJ2-3	NA	TRBV7-3	many	CASSSAVGDTQYF	TGTGCCAGCAGCTCAGCCGTGGGGGATACGCAGTATTTT
TRBJ1-2	NA	TRBV28	many	CASSPGTVFSYGYTF	TGTGCCAGCAGCCCCGGGACGGTGTTTTCCTATGGCTACACCTTC
TRBJ2-2	NA	TRBV20-1	few	CSAKFRGTNTGELFF	TGCAGTGCTAAATTTCGAGGAACGAACACCGGGGAGCTGTTTTTT
TRBJ1-5	NA	TRBV18	many	CASSPNGLVGQPQHF	TGTGCCAGCTCTCCTAACGGATTAGTTGGTCAGCCCCAGCATTTT
TRBJ2-1	TRBD2	TRBV5-1	NA	CASNPGGIDNEQFF	TGCGCCAGCAACCCGGGGGGGATCGACAATGAGCAGTTCTTC
TRBJ2-7	NA	TRBV15	many	CATSRGGSSYEQYF	TGTGCCACCAGCAGAGGTGGGAGCTCCTACGAGCAGTACTTC
TRBJ2-1	NA	TRBV18	many	CASSLDRSGLNEQFF	TGTGCCAGCTCCTTAGATAGGTCCGGACTCAATGAGCAGTTCTTC
TRBJ2-2	NA	TRBV7-6	few	CASSLRDRANTGELFF	TGTGCCAGCAGTTTAAGGGATCGCGCGAACACCGGGGAGCTGTTTTTT
TRBJ1-2	NA	TRBV29-1	NA	CSVGGGPHGTF	TGCAGCGTTGGGGGCGGGCCCCACGGGACCTTC
TRBJ2-3	TRBD2	TRBV7-8	few	CASSLEASGSPSTDTQYF	TGTGCCAGCAGCTTGGAGGCTAGCGGTTCTCCCAGCACAGATACGCAGTATTTT
TRBJ2-7	NA	TRBV20-1	NA	CSARDLAGVYEQYF	TGCAGTGCTAGAGACCTTGCAGGGGTCTACGAGCAGTACTTC
TRBJ2-1	NA	TRBV20-1	many	CSAIIFTPYNEQFF	TGCAGTGCTATAATATTCACTCCTTACAATGAGCAGTTCTTC
TRBJ2-5	TRBD2	TRBV5-4	NA	CASSLGQRGGQETQYF	TGTGCCAGCAGCTTGGGACAGCGGGGGGGACAAGAGACCCAGTACTTC
TRBJ2-5	NA	TRBV6-5	few	CASSYGSHGGETQYF	TGTGCCAGCAGTTATGGGTCCCATGGCGGGGAGACCCAGTACTTC
TRBJ1-2	NA	TRBV6-5	few	CASSYSRGLRGYTF	TGTGCCAGCAGTTACTCTCGGGGTTTGCGAGGCTACACCTTC
TRBJ2-4	NA	TRBV4-2	many	CASSQDQIGAKNIQYF	TGTGCCAGCAGCCAAGATCAGATTGGAGCCAAAAACATTCAGTACTTC
TRBJ1-2	NA	TRBV12-3/TRBV12-4	many	CASSSGSSTYGYTF	TGTGCCAGCAGCTCCGGGTCCTCGACTTATGGCTACACCTTC
TRBJ1-5	TRBD1	TRBV7-9	NA	CASSPTGGGYQPQHF	TGTGCCAGCAGCCCGACAGGGGGCGGCTATCAGCCCCAGCATTTT
TRBJ1-1	TRBD1	TRBV15	NA	CATSGQGAYGEAFF	TGTGCCACCAGCGGACAGGGGGCTTATGGGGAAGCTTTCTTT
TRBJ2-4	TRBD1	TRBV27	NA	CASSLSGGTHIQYF	TGTGCCAGCAGTTTATCAGGGGGCACTCACATTCAGTACTTC
TRBJ1-6	TRBD1	TRBV6-5	NA	CASSVRKTGPESPLHF	TGTGCCAGCAGTGTCCGAAAGACAGGGCCCGAGTCACCCCTCCACTTT
TRBJ2-2	TRBD1	TRBV2	few	CASSGRQGWNTGELFF	TGTGCCAGCAGTGGGAGACAGGGGTGGAACACCGGGGAGCTGTTTTTT
TRBJ2-3	TRBD1	TRBV3-1	NA	CASSQLRQGAGTDTQYF	TGTGCCAGCAGCCAATTAAGACAGGGGGCAGGCACAGATACGCAGTATTTT
TRBJ1-2	TRBD1	TRBV29-1	many	CSVPGGQGNYGYTF	TGCAGCGTCCCAGGTGGACAGGGAAACTATGGCTACACCTTC
TRBJ1-1	NA	TRBV19	NA	CASSIDRIPNTEAFF	TGTGCCAGTAGTATAGATCGTATCCCGAACACTGAAGCTTTCTTT
TRBJ2-7	TRBD1	TRBV20-1	many	CSAREDRGAYEQYF	TGCAGTGCTAGAGAAGACAGGGGCGCCTACGAGCAGTACTTC
TRBJ2-1	NA	TRBV29-1	NA	CSAVGVTSVNEQFF	TGCAGCGCCGTTGGGGTGACATCCGTCAATGAGCAGTTCTTC
TRBJ1-1	NA	TRBV7-3	many	CASSLQANTEAFF	TGTGCCAGCAGCTTACAAGCGAACACTGAAGCTTTCTTT
TRBJ1-2	TRBD1	TRBV29-1	few	CSVDRGYGYTF	TGCAGCGTTGACAGGGGGTATGGCTACACCTTC
TRBJ2-3	TRBD2	TRBV20-1	few	CSVRRAGGADTQYF	TGCAGTGTAAGGCGAGCGGGGGGTGCAGATACGCAGTATTTT
TRBJ1-1	TRBD1	TRBV4-3	few	CASSQDYRGVTEAFF	TGCGCCAGCAGCCAAGACTACAGGGGTGTCACTGAAGCTTTCTTT
TRBJ1-1	NA	TRBV29-1	few	CSVGLAGKVMNTEAFF	TGCAGCGTTGGTTTAGCAGGGAAGGTTATGAACACTGAAGCTTTCTTT
TRBJ2-7	NA	TRBV4-1	NA	CASSQSEWPYEQYF	TGCGCCAGCAGCCAATCAGAGTGGCCCTACGAGCAGTACTTC
TRBJ2-1	NA	TRBV7-9	few	CASSLTPLGREGSEQFF	TGTGCCAGCAGCTTAACCCCTCTCGGCCGCGAAGGCAGTGAGCAGTTCTTC
TRBJ2-1	TRBD2	TRBV5-1	many	CASSLGTSGYNEQFF	TGCGCCAGCAGCTTGGGGACTAGCGGGTACAATGAGCAGTTCTTC
TRBJ2-1	NA	TRBV6-2/TRBV6-3	few	CASSWGSPYNEQFF	TGTGCCAGCAGTTGGGGATCCCCCTACAATGAGCAGTTCTTC
TRBJ1-6	NA	TRBV7-2	many	CASSSAGTPNSPLHF	TGTGCCAGCAGCTCAGCCGGGACCCCAAATTCACCCCTCCACTTT
TRBJ2-3	NA	TRBV15	many	CATSRESPGIDTQYF	TGTGCCACCAGCAGAGAATCCCCAGGGATAGATACGCAGTATTTT
TRBJ1-6	TRBD1	TRBV28	NA	CASSTSGTASSYNSPLHF	TGTGCCAGCAGTACCTCAGGGACAGCCAGCTCCTATAATTCACCCCTCCACTTT